This passage covers 3 T cell receptor beta chains from one sample sequenced in a study of blood T cell repertoires in COVID-19 (TCRdb year 2020). The method behind the library was the immunoSEQ multiplex PCR assay. TCRdb re-hosts the immuneACCESS table, in-frame sequences only. Its copies lack some clones; in the studies checked, an unresolved V gene accounts for under half of them, and the cause for the rest is not known. This sample gives about 100,000 clones in total; about 85% of them show up just once. Together, the top ten hold 2% to 2.5% of the sample. Sequenced sample: peripheral blood. Receptor source: a man in his forties or fifties with active COVID-19.

The chain links TRBV29-1 to TRBJ1-2, with 8 positions matching TRBD1. This CDR3 has 15 amino acids. Trimming took 7 bases from V and 5 from J; bases not matched to a gene: 15. Germline V gene lookup returns CDR1 SQVTM and CDR2 ANQGSEA. The CDR3 bases are TGCAGCGCACTACTATCCGGACAGGGCGGGTATGGCTACACCTTC. Protein sequence: CSALLSGQGGYGYTF.

The chain joins TRBV5-4 to TRBJ2-2; the D gene is possibly TRBD1 (7 bases). V lost 1 base to trimming and J lost 6 bases, with 10 bases between them. The CDR3 contains 14 residues. CDR1 is SGHNT, CDR2 YYREEE, per germline (reference sequence). CDR3 nucleotides: TGTGCCAGCAGCTTGCAGGGGGGCCCCGGGGAGCTGTTTTTT. This codes for CASSLQGGPGELFF.

This clone turned up a few times. The V gene is TRBV9, the J gene TRBJ1-1; TRBD1 matches at 7 bases. The CDR3 consists of 13 residues. Germline lookup yields CDR1 SGDLS and CDR2 YYNGEE. V lost 4 bases, J lost 5 bases, and 5 bases stayed unmatched. CDR3 in amino acids: CASSTGAGTEAFF. The CDR3, as DNA: TGTGCCAGCAGCACAGGGGCTGGGACTGAAGCTTTCTTT.